The T cell receptor (beta chain) under discussion was sequenced for a study of T cell responses to AZD1222 COVID-19 vaccine (dated by TCRdb to about 2021). In terms of the full investigation: Because spike-specific TCR depth and breadth did not differ between the two schedules, AZD1222 recipients who got a second dose at roughly 4 weeks were pooled with those who got a second dose at roughly 12 weeks. A total of under 250 trial participants underwent TCR sequencing, of whom 200 to 220 had received two doses of AZD1222 and some 26 had received two doses of the MenACWY control vaccine. Trial participants were enrolled into age subgroups of 18-55, 56-69 and 70-plus years, which contained about 160, 30 and 59 TCR-sequenced participants, respectively. General conclusions and limits of the study: After two AZD1222 doses, both the breadth and the depth of spike-specific TCRs were significantly higher than at day 0 and than in MenACWY recipients. Participants were mostly white British and included more females than males, and it was suggested by the authors that clonal diversity may have been underestimated. No day 14 peak-response samples were available, so repertoires were characterized only after the peak T cell response. CD4 TCRs associated with the vaccine covered the entire spike protein, and the dominant responses were in regions 160-218 and 743-854. In the small 56-69-year group, the increase in depth fell short of significance, most likely because of low power. Only five or six AZD1222 recipients were SARS-CoV-2 seropositive at baseline, limiting conclusions about previously exposed vaccinees. Nearly half of unique spike-specific TCRs reportedly recognized epitopes outside regions mutated in the B.1.351 and B.1.1.7 variants.

The time point label, as the study defines it: baseline before first vaccination. Vaccinee samples came from UK trials COV001 and COV002, including a single-blind randomized controlled phase 2/3 trial of AZD1222 (ChAdOx1 nCoV-19) in healthy adults. For TCRbeta chain sequencing, PBMC samples from trial participants were taken at day 0 and at day 28 after the second dose. The CDR3 regions of human TCRbeta chains were subjected to immunosequencing. Per the authors' processing: TCRs in the repertoires were compared against a reference library of SARS-CoV-2-specific TCRs that had been generated with the MIRA antigen-specificity platform. Breadth meant the fraction of unique TCRs that were SARS-CoV-2-associated, whereas depth meant the fraction of total T cells that were SARS-CoV-2-associated. Using the MIRA data, every spike-specific TCR was mapped to the spike region that the TCR reacted to and assigned to either a CD4 or a CD8 class. Log10-transformed breadth and depth values were compared by one-way ANOVA with Sidak's multiple comparisons tests. This is the immuneACCESS table as TCRdb keeps it, with only in-frame sequences that have V and J called. A part of the clones is gone; compared with another copy, unresolved V genes explain less than half, and the rest is unexplained. Clone size and V and J calls were adopted from that table, with D and trimming inferred from the DNA. Recorded for this sample are 85,000 to 100,000 clones; roughly 93% of them occurred a single time. The ten largest clones represent roughly 20% of the sample.

Worth noting for this clone: Its antigen has not been determined. Per-nucleotide qualities are absent, and no much larger clonotype sits a single base away.

CDR1 and CDR2, looked up from the germline V gene (reference sequence), are LNHNV and YYDKDF. V was cut back by 0 bases and J by 7 bases, leaving a gap of 15 bases between them. Spanning cysteine to phenylalanine, the CDR3 consists of 15 amino acids. The kept DNA is CDR3 alone, 45 bases in frame from the first base. The clonotype originates from an adult in good health. Sample: peripheral blood, taken on day 0 of AZD1222 vaccination. The chain employs TRBV15 and TRBJ1-2, with the D gene too uncertain to name. The nucleotide sequence is given as TGTGCCACCAGCAGAGATACTAACAGCCGGGTTGGCTACACCTTC. Its coded protein is CATSRDTNSRVGYTF.